Listed below are T cell receptor beta chains from one sample, sequenced in a study of low-dose radiotherapy and immunotherapy resistance in tumors. Using its own MiXCR run on the reads, TCRdb lists one record per CDR3 protein. The table has tens of thousands of distinct CDR3 sequences, 15% to 20% seen once. The sequencing used PBMCs, collected before treatment. These receptors originate from a male donor with prostate cancer. Both conserved end residues are part of each CDR3. Fields, in order: V gene, D gene, clone size, J gene, CDR3 protein, CDR3 DNA. The D gene is left open where the match is weak. Where a row states a size, it is once, few, many or the class of an expanded clone; other rows omit it.

TRBV3-1	TRBD2	.	TRBJ2-1	CASSQESGGGFNEQFF	TGTGCCAGCAGCCAAGAGAGCGGGGGGGGCTTCAATGAGCAGTTCTTC
TRBV12-3/TRBV12-4	TRBD1	.	TRBJ1-5	CASTWTGGGQPQHF	TGTGCCAGCACCTGGACAGGGGGAGGTCAGCCCCAGCATTTT
TRBV2	.	.	TRBJ2-7	CASREGDEQYF	TGTGCCAGCAGAGAGGGTGACGAGCAGTACTTC
TRBV6-2/TRBV6-3	.	many	TRBJ2-3	CASSEGWRGFTDTQYF	TGTGCCAGCAGTGAAGGGTGGCGCGGGTTCACAGATACGCAGTATTTT
TRBV20-1	TRBD2	many	TRBJ2-1	CSARDPRGSGVDEQFF	TGCAGTGCTAGAGACCCCAGGGGTAGCGGGGTGGATGAGCAGTTCTTC
TRBV5-5	.	medium-sized	TRBJ2-3	CASSQRPSTDTQYF	TGTGCCAGCAGCCAGCGTCCATCCACAGATACGCAGTATTTT
TRBV27	.	.	TRBJ2-7	CASGRLTYEQYF	TGTGCCAGTGGAAGGCTGACCTACGAGCAGTACTTC
TRBV5-1	.	many	TRBJ2-7	CASSSDPASGVKEQYF	TGCGCCAGCAGCTCGGACCCTGCTTCGGGGGTTAAGGAGCAGTACTTC
TRBV6-2/TRBV6-3	TRBD2	many	TRBJ2-1	CASSLSSGGFNEQFF	TGTGCCAGCAGCCTCTCTAGCGGGGGCTTCAATGAGCAGTTCTTC
TRBV12-3/TRBV12-4	.	.	TRBJ2-5	CASSSTQGLAFFGQETQYF	.
TRBV29-1	.	many	TRBJ1-4	CSVRGEPNEKLFF	TGCAGCGTTCGTGGGGAGCCTAATGAAAAACTGTTTTTT
TRBV11-2	.	once	TRBJ2-3	CASSQAGAPDTQYF	TGTGCCAGCAGCCAGGCGGGGGCCCCAGATACGCAGTATTTT
TRBV5-1	.	many	TRBJ2-3	CASSVGGRFTDTQYF	TGCGCCAGCAGCGTCGGGGGCCGATTCACAGATACGCAGTATTTT
TRBV14	TRBD1	many	TRBJ2-3	CASSQAGAAGQGLADTQYF	TGTGCCAGCAGCCAAGCGGGTGCGGCGGGACAGGGATTAGCAGATACGCAGTATTTT
TRBV6-2/TRBV6-3	.	few	TRBJ2-7	CASTRARGAAYEQYF	TGTGCCAGCACCCGTGCTCGTGGGGCCGCCTACGAGCAGTACTTC
TRBV18	.	few	TRBJ1-1	CASSPAGTYTEAFF	TGTGCCAGCTCACCAGCGGGCACGTACACTGAAGCTTTCTTT
TRBV7-9	.	many	TRBJ2-1	CASSLTDSYNEQFF	TGTGCCAGCAGCTTAACGGACTCCTACAATGAGCAGTTCTTC
TRBV12-3/TRBV12-4	.	many	TRBJ2-7	CASSFGPLYEQYF	TGTGCCAGCAGTTTTGGACCCCTCTACGAGCAGTACTTC
TRBV5-6	.	.	TRBJ2-5	CASSQMGPGTQYF	TGTGCCAGCAGCCAGATGGGGCCGGGGACCCAGTACTTC
TRBV5-1	TRBD2	.	TRBJ2-1	CASRATSGGSGEQFF	TGCGCCAGCAGGGCTACTAGCGGGGGGTCAGGTGAGCAGTTCTTC
TRBV20-1	.	many	TRBJ2-3	CSVRRAGTDTQYF	TGCAGTGTCAGGCGGGCGGGCACAGATACGCAGTATTTT
TRBV25-1	TRBD2	many	TRBJ2-1	CASSSRGTSGGNPGSYNEQFF	TGTGCCAGCAGCTCAAGGGGAACTAGCGGGGGGAATCCGGGCTCCTACAATGAGCAGTTCTTC
TRBV29-1	TRBD1	many	TRBJ2-7	CSVEGDRRPYEQYF	TGCAGCGTTGAAGGGGACAGGCGGCCCTACGAGCAGTACTTC
TRBV5-6	.	.	TRBJ1-5	CASSLTVWGPSIFFF	.
TRBV7-3	.	many	TRBJ2-3	CASSRVPSDTQYF	TGTGCCAGCAGTCGGGTTCCTTCCGATACGCAGTATTTT
TRBV7-7	.	many	TRBJ2-3	CASSPDPATDTQYF	TGTGCTAGCAGCCCGGATCCAGCCACAGATACGCAGTATTTT
TRBV5-1	TRBD1	many	TRBJ1-2	CATSSGGDTGYTF	TGCGCCACCTCCTCAGGGGGGGACACCGGCTACACCTTC
TRBV10-3	.	many	TRBJ1-4	CAISIGRDGEKLFF	TGTGCCATCAGTATCGGCAGGGATGGTGAAAAACTGTTTTTT
TRBV5-1	TRBD2	many	TRBJ2-3	CASSPLLAGGENTQYF	TGCGCCAGCAGCCCCCTACTAGCGGGGGGTGAAAATACGCAGTATTTT
TRBV12-5	.	many	TRBJ1-3	CASGLVGNTIYF	TGTGCTAGTGGTTTGGTTGGAAACACCATATATTTT
TRBV7-9	TRBD2	.	TRBJ2-3	CAIAGDLAGTDTQYF	TGTGCCATCGCCGGTGATCTAGCGGGCACAGATACGCAGTATTTT
TRBV7-9	.	many	TRBJ1-3	CASSSRQYPGNTIYF	TGTGCCAGCAGCTCAAGACAGTACCCTGGAAACACCATATATTTT
TRBV20-1	.	many	TRBJ2-1	CSASRAGFYNEQFF	TGCAGTGCTAGTAGGGCAGGGTTCTACAATGAGCAGTTCTTC
TRBV10-2	TRBD1	many	TRBJ1-4	CASSELPGQGEKLFF	TGCGCCAGCAGTGAATTACCGGGACAGGGTGAAAAACTGTTTTTT
TRBV3-1	.	.	TRBJ1-4	CASSRTVWGVEKLFF	TGTGCCAGCAGCCGAACGGTTTGGGGTGTTGAAAAACTGTTTTTT
TRBV7-2	.	many	TRBJ2-3	CATVDFSYTDTQYF	TGTGCCACCGTGGACTTTTCTTACACAGATACGCAGTATTTT
TRBV12-3/TRBV12-4	.	many	TRBJ2-3	CASSFARESTDTQYF	TGTGCCAGCAGTTTTGCCCGGGAAAGCACAGATACGCAGTATTTT
TRBV6-6	.	many	TRBJ2-5	CASSYTGTMAVTQYF	TGTGCCAGCAGTTATACGGGGACAATGGCGGTGACCCAGTACTTC
TRBV27	.	many	TRBJ1-1	CASSSMSPTEAFF	TGTGCCAGCAGTTCCATGAGCCCCACTGAAGCTTTCTTT
TRBV2	TRBD1	.	TRBJ1-1	CATGQGRTEAFF	TGTGCCACCGGACAGGGACGCACTGAAGCTTTCTTT
TRBV11-3	.	.	TRBJ2-7	CASSFRPVATYEQYF	TGTGCCAGCAGCTTTCGGCCCGTTGCCACCTACGAGCAGTACTTC
TRBV29-1	.	.	TRBJ1-2	CSSWVSDLGGYTF	TGCAGCTCATGGGTTTCGGACCTTGGTGGCTACACCTTC
TRBV5-1	.	many	TRBJ2-2	CASSLGLPGPGELFF	TGCGCCAGCAGCTTGGGATTGCCGGGCCCCGGGGAGCTGTTTTTT
TRBV19	.	many	TRBJ1-4	CASSIGRSATNEKLFF	TGTGCCAGTAGTATAGGGCGAAGTGCAACTAATGAAAAACTGTTTTTT
TRBV2	TRBD2	many	TRBJ2-3	CASRSGLAGTKGDTQYF	TGTGCCAGCAGGTCGGGACTAGCGGGAACTAAGGGTGATACGCAGTATTTT
TRBV5-1	.	many	TRBJ2-7	CASSLRAGPADYEQYF	TGCGCCAGCAGCTTAAGGGCAGGGCCCGCTGACTACGAGCAGTACTTC
TRBV11-2	TRBD1	.	TRBJ1-1	CASTGTGYTEAFF	TGTGCCAGCACCGGGACAGGGTATACTGAAGCTTTCTTT
TRBV7-9	.	.	TRBJ1-5	CASSFGPIHQPQHF	TGTGCCAGCAGCTTCGGACCCATACATCAGCCCCAGCATTTT
TRBV6-2/TRBV6-3	.	many	TRBJ2-1	CASSYGFNEQFF	TGTGCCAGCTCCTACGGCTTCAATGAGCAGTTCTTC
TRBV4-1	TRBD1	many	TRBJ2-2	CAFGGTGGTGELFF	TGCGCCTTCGGAGGGACAGGCGGCACCGGGGAGCTGTTTTTT
TRBV24-1	TRBD2	.	TRBJ2-1	CATSDLESGGGQFF	TGTGCCACCAGTGATTTGGAATCGGGGGGGGGACAGTTCTTC
TRBV5-1	.	many	TRBJ1-1	CASSFRQGTEAFF	TGCGCCAGCAGCTTTCGGCAGGGCACTGAAGCTTTCTTT
TRBV10-1	.	few	TRBJ2-3	CASSAGDYLTDTQYF	TGCGCCAGCAGTGCTGGAGACTACCTCACAGATACGCAGTATTTT
TRBV9	.	.	TRBJ2-6	CTSSGCGQGGANVLTF	TGTACCAGCAGCGGATGCGGCCAGGGTGGGGCCAACGTCCTGACTTTC
TRBV3-1	.	many	TRBJ1-1	CASSSQERAFF	TGTGCCAGCAGCTCCCAGGAAAGGGCTTTCTTT
TRBV5-1	.	.	TRBJ2-5	CASAHRLQETQYF	TGCGCCAGCGCACACCGGTTACAAGAGACCCAGTACTTC
TRBV20-1	.	many	TRBJ2-2	CSARDPEGRSGELFF	TGCAGTGCTAGAGATCCTGAAGGGAGGTCCGGGGAGCTGTTTTTT
TRBV30	.	many	TRBJ2-7	CAWSTDTNYEQYF	TGTGCCTGGAGCACGGACACAAACTACGAGCAGTACTTC